The present entry profiles one T cell receptor beta chain with its context. The CDR3 length is 15 residues. V was pared by 8 bases and J by 2 bases, with 9 bases of the junction left unmatched. The germline V gene encodes CDR1 MNHNS and CDR2 SASEGT. This entry belongs to a study of T cells in tuberculosis. Libraries were prepared by immunoSEQ multiplex PCR; TCRdb keeps only in-frame clonotypes and omits some of them. Altogether about 33,000 clones are present, 92% being singletons, with the ten largest covering around 7%. Time point here: new active TB diagnosis, blood taken before or within 7 days of starting treatment.

The sequence derives from an adult with tuberculosis. Some clones in this sample may be carry-over from other donors' samples. The sample in question was PBMCs, obtained at tuberculosis diagnosis. The V and J genes are TRBV6-1 and TRBJ2-3; 8 nucleotides agree with TRBD2. CDR3 protein: CASRSGGANTDTQYF. The CDR3 bases are TGTGCCAGCCGATCGGGGGGGGCGAACACAGATACGCAGTATTTT.